This TCR beta chain was sequenced in a study of siplizumab effects on memory and regulatory T cells. Points from the study as a whole: Whether the proliferating Tregs (from siplizumab cultures) were suppressive was not confirmed. Major contributors to the alloresponse seemed to be naive T cells, which also appeared more diverse than memory cells. Alloreactive sequences traceable to unstimulated CD4+ memory cells declined significantly under siplizumab.

In germline, CDR1 is SNHLY, CDR2 FYNNEI. V dropped 4 bases and J dropped 7 bases, with 11 bases sitting between them. This CDR3 is 13 amino acids long. Assays covered 85,000 to 100,000 TCR templates per sample. The assay was immunoSEQ multiplex PCR, and TCRdb's table has in-frame clones only and misses some. In the table there are about 100,000 clones, about 94% of which are singletons. A note on this clone: Its antigen is unidentified.

The sequence came from a human donor in good health. The chain links TRBV2 to TRBJ2-1, with D perhaps matching TRBD1 or TRBD2 (5 bases each). Specimen: non-Treg CD4+ T cells sorted from blood. This CDR3 is CASSGNWGNEQFF. In DNA, the CDR3 is TGTGCCAGCAGTGGTAATTGGGGGAATGAGCAGTTCTTC.